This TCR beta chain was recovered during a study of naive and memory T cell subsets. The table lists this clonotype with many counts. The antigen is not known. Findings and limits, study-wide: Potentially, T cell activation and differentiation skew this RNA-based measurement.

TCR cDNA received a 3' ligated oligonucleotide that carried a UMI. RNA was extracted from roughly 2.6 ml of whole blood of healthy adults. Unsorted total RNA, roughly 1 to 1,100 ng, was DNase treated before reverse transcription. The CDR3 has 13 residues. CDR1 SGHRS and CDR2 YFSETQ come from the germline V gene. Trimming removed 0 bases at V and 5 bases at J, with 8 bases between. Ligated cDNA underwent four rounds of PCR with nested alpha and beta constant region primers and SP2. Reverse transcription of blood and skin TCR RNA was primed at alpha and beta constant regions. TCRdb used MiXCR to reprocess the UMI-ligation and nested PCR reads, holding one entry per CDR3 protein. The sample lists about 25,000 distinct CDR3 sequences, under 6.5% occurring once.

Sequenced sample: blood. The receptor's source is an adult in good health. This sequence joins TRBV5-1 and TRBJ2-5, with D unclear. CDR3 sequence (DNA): TGCGCCAGCAGCTTGGACTCTCGGGAGACCCAGTACTTC. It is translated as CASSLDSRETQYF.